The 21 T cell receptor beta chains in this list originate from one sample, sequenced in a study of blood T cell repertoires in COVID-19. Sequenced by immunoSEQ multiplex PCR; TCRdb stores in-frame clones only, minus some. The sample yields approximately 350,000 clones, less than 90% seen once. The specimen sequenced was PBMCs or T cells enriched from blood (not recorded which). These receptor sequences come from a young woman who had recovered from COVID-19.

The rearrangement joins TRBV2 to TRBJ2-3; 13 bases map to TRBD2. The CDR3 sequence is 15 residues long. Germline assignment: CDR1 SNHLY and CDR2 FYNNEI. Unmatched junction bases numbered 6, after V lost 8 bases and J lost 4 bases. CDR3 coding DNA: TGTGCCAGCCAGACTAGCGGGGGGCTTTCAGATACGCAGTATTTT. Its translation is CASQTSGGLSDTQYF.

This rearrangement joins TRBV7-2 to TRBJ1-3, with TRBD1 as a possible D gene (6 bases). CDR1 SGHTA and CDR2 FQGNSA come from the germline V gene. The CDR3 is 16 amino acids. The V gene lost 5 bases and the J gene lost 1 base, with 15 bases spanning the gap. CDR3 amino acids: CASSQGQSRSGNTIYF. CDR3 bases: TGTGCCAGCAGCCAAGGACAGAGCCGTTCTGGAAACACCATATATTTT.

The V call is TRBV29-1, the J call TRBJ1-4; D is ambiguous. This CDR3 spans 13 amino acids. V lost 6 bases, J lost 7 bases, and 15 bases lay in between. The germline V gene has CDR1 SQVTM and CDR2 ANQGSEA. CDR3 nucleotides: TGCAGCGTGATACGACATGCGGGTGAAAAACTGTTTTTT. This encodes CSVIRHAGEKLFF.

This chain uses TRBV7-2 with TRBJ2-7; D gene unclear. Germline CDR1 and CDR2: SGHTA and FQGNSA. V lost 7 bases, J lost 0 bases, and 19 bases lay in between. The CDR3 extends over 16 amino acids. DNA for the CDR3: TGTGCCAGCACCAACCGTAACAGCCACTTCTCCTACGAGCAGTACTTC. Residues: CASTNRNSHFSYEQYF.

The chain combines TRBV19 with TRBJ1-1; the match to TRBD1 covers 10 bases. Germline V lookup: CDR1 LNHDA, CDR2 SQIVND (reference sequence). The CDR3 totals 14 residues. V gave up 8 bases and J gave up 1 base; unmatched junction bases: 4. CDR3 sequence (DNA): TGTGCCAGTTTCGGGACAGGGGAGAACACTGAAGCTTTCTTT. Protein sequence: CASFGTGENTEAFF.

The rearrangement links TRBV19 to TRBJ2-2, with 11 bases aligning to TRBD2. Trimming removed 3 bases from V and 0 bases from J; junction bases left unmatched: 6. The germline gives CDR1 LNHDA, CDR2 SQIVND (reference sequence). This CDR3 has 18 amino acids. The CDR3 DNA reads TGTGCCAGTAGTATGTCTAGCGGGGGGTCCGCGAACACCGGGGAGCTGTTTTTT. Amino acid sequence: CASSMSSGGSANTGELFF.

The rearrangement links TRBV5-4 to TRBJ2-1; the D gene is possibly TRBD1 (6 bases). Trimming shortened V by 4 bases and J by 8 bases, and 13 bases separated the two germline ends. CDR3 length equals 13 residues. Germline values: CDR1 SGHNT, CDR2 YYREEE (reference sequence). The CDR3 DNA follows: TGTGCCAGCAGCGGGGACAAATACGATGAGCAGTTCTTC. This translates into CASSGDKYDEQFF.

J is TRBJ1-1 and V is TRBV7-9; 7 bases are a match to TRBD1. The CDR3 contains 15 residues. The ends lost 4 bases at V and 5 bases at J; junction bases unmatched: 10. Germline V CDR1 and CDR2: SEHNR, FQNEAQ (reference sequence). The CDR3 DNA follows: TGTGCCAGCAGCTCGAACCAGGGGGTGGGGACTGAAGCTTTCTTT. This sequence encodes CASSSNQGVGTEAFF.

A note on this clone: Other DNA sequences in this sample translate to the same CDR3. V is TRBV5-1 and J is TRBJ2-1; 10 bases line up with TRBD2. The ends lost 2 bases at V and 5 bases at J; junction bases unmatched: 1. There are 14 residues in the CDR3. Germline V CDR1 and CDR2: SGHRS, YFSETQ. The CDR3 here is CASSFLAGDNEQFF. The CDR3 region has the DNA TGCGCCAGCAGCTTCCTAGCGGGAGACAATGAGCAGTTCTTC.

The CDR3 bases are TGCGCCAGCAGCGTGGGACAGGGTTTGGGCACTGAAGCTTTCTTT. It codes for CASSVGQGLGTEAFF. The chain employs TRBV5-1 and TRBJ1-1; 9 nucleotides line up with TRBD1. The J segment lost 4 bases and the V segment lost 4 bases, leaving 8 bases of the junction unmatched. The CDR3 consists of 15 residues. Germline loops: CDR1 SGHRS, CDR2 YFSETQ. The entire variable domain, with the rest obtained from reference TRBV5-1 and TRBJ1-1, is as follows: KAGVTQTPRYLIKTRGQQVTLSCSPISGHRSVSWYQQTPGQGLQFLFEYFSETQRNKGNFPGRFSGRQFSNSRSEMNVSTLELGDSALYLCASSVGQGLGTEAFFGQGTRLTVV.

The rearrangement uses TRBV6-5 and TRBJ2-7, with 7 bases matching TRBD1. Germline trimming cut 7 bases from V and 3 bases from J; bases unmatched to any gene: 3. Germline V CDR1 and CDR2: MNHEY, SVGAGI. This CDR3 contains 12 residues. The CDR3 loop is CASNWDSYEQYF. CDR3 nucleotides: TGTGCCAGCAACTGGGACAGCTACGAGCAGTACTTC.

This rearrangement joins TRBV19 to TRBJ1-6, with D perhaps matching TRBD1 (6 bases). The length of the CDR3 is 16 residues. Germline V gives CDR1 LNHDA, CDR2 SQIVND (reference sequence). V was clipped by 0 bases and J by 6 bases, with 12 bases between them. CDR3 in DNA: TGTGCCAGTAGTATAGATCCGGCGGGGGCTAATTCACCCCTCCACTTT. As protein: CASSIDPAGANSPLHF.

V is TRBV7-9 and J is TRBJ2-7; TRBD1 matches at 9 bases. Germline values: CDR1 SEHNR, CDR2 FQNEAQ (reference sequence). V shed 4 bases, J shed 3 bases, and the junction held 7 bases outside the gene matches. CDR3 size: 15 residues. CDR3 loop: CASSWRGDRDYEQYF. For the CDR3, the DNA is TGTGCCAGCAGCTGGCGCGGGGACAGGGACTACGAGCAGTACTTC.

The chain joins TRBV7-9 to TRBJ2-1; 13 nucleotides line up with TRBD2. Losses at the gene ends were 11 bases for V and 9 bases for J; bases not matched to a gene: 13. The germline CDR1 and CDR2 sequences are SEHNR and FQNEAQ (reference sequence). The CDR3 extends over 15 amino acids. The CDR3: CAGGQTSGRESEQFF. The CDR3 nucleotides read TGTGCCGGAGGGCAAACTAGCGGGAGGGAGAGTGAGCAGTTCTTC.

In this sample, this clone turned up once. V and J are TRBV21-1 and TRBJ1-6; TRBD1 is the table's D call, not checked against the DNA. TRBV21-1 is marked as a pseudogene. The CDR3 is made up of 18 amino acids. The CDR3 spells CASSKVFSGLPPGGPLHF. In DNA, the CDR3 is TGTGCCAGCAGCAAAGTTTTTTCAGGGCTGCCCCCAGGGGGACCCCTCCACTTT.

This chain joins TRBV9 and TRBJ2-3; TRBD1 is a possible D gene (5 bases). The length of the CDR3 is 15 residues. The germline V and J ends were trimmed by 2 bases and 2 bases, with 12 bases remaining between them. Germline CDR1 reads SGDLS; CDR2 reads YYNGEE. CDR3 coding DNA: TGTGCCAGCAGCGTTGAGTGGGGCTCCACAGATACGCAGTATTTT. Its translation: CASSVEWGSTDTQYF.

J is TRBJ1-4 and V is TRBV28; 7 bases line up with TRBD1. Germline V gene sequence: CDR1 MDHEN, CDR2 SYDVKM. The trim removed 6 bases at V and 3 bases at J, leaving 7 bases unmatched. This CDR3 is 15 amino acids long. The CDR3: CASSRGTDSNEKLFF. CDR3 coding DNA: TGTGCCAGCAGCCGTGGGACAGATTCTAATGAAAAACTGTTTTTT. Full variable domain (remainder filled in from reference TRBV28 and TRBJ1-4): DVKVTQSSRYLVKRTGEKVFLECVQDMDHENMFWYRQDPGLGLRLIYFSYDVKMKEKGDIPEGYSVSREKKERFSLILESASTNQTSMYLCASSRGTDSNEKLFFGSGTQLSVL.

V gene TRBV27 combines with J gene TRBJ2-2; 11 positions match TRBD2. Germline CDR1 is MNHEY and CDR2 is SMNVEV (reference sequence). The CDR3 runs 16 residues. J gave up 5 bases and V 8 bases, and 10 bases lay outside the gene matches. CDR3 DNA sequence: TGTGCCAGCGGGGCCCTAGCGGGGGGAGGGACCGGGGAGCTGTTTTTT. Its translation is CASGALAGGGTGELFF.

The chain combines TRBV30 with TRBJ1-2; D ambiguous. Per the germline V gene, CDR1 is GTSNPN and CDR2 is SVGIG (reference sequence). The CDR3 sequence is 12 residues long. The V and J ends lost 1 base and 8 bases respectively, with 11 bases between them. The CDR3 DNA reads TGTGCCTGGAGTGCCGGAGGGAAGGGCTACACCTTC. Protein: CAWSAGGKGYTF.

The chain joins TRBV28 to TRBJ1-2; D gene ambiguous. The length of the CDR3 is 15 residues. In germline, CDR1 is MDHEN, CDR2 SYDVKM. V was trimmed by 1 base and J by 4 bases, leaving 13 bases between them. The CDR3 coding sequence is TGTGCCAGCAGTTTATCAGTCGGATCTAGCTATGGCTACACCTTC. The encoded protein is CASSLSVGSSYGYTF.

This clone was seen only a few times. V and J are TRBV2 and TRBJ1-5; tentatively, D is TRBD1 (6 bases). Germline V CDR1 and CDR2: SNHLY, FYNNEI. V lost 8 bases to trimming and J lost 5 bases, with 13 bases between them. This CDR3 spans 13 amino acids. This CDR3 is CASGTFEDQPQHF. CDR3 coding DNA: TGTGCCAGCGGGACATTTGAGGATCAGCCCCAGCATTTT. The whole variable domain, remainder taken from reference TRBV2 and TRBJ1-5, is EPEVTQTPSHQVTQMGQEVILRCVPISNHLYFYWYRQILGQKVEFLVSFYNNEISEKSEIFDDQFSVERPDGSNFTLKIRSTKLEDSAMYFCASGTFEDQPQHFGDGTRLSIL.